This TCR beta chain was observed in a study of blood T cell repertoires in COVID-19. Authors' methods: The assay estimated nucleated cells by amplifying reference gene primers. The assay was immunoSEQ multiplex PCR, and TCRdb's table has in-frame clones only and misses some. Clonal size and the V and J genes are those of that table, whereas D and trimming came from the DNA. The table lists roughly 300,000 clones, approximately 81% of them singletons. The CDR3 covers 17 residues. The sample consisted of peripheral blood. The sequence was obtained from a woman aged 55 to 70 with active or convalescent COVID-19. V and J are TRBV21-1 and TRBJ1-5; TRBD1, the table's D call, was not compared with the DNA. TRBV21-1 is noted as a pseudogene. DNA for the CDR3: TGTGCCAGCAGCCCAAGGATGACAGGTTATAGCAATCAGCCCCAGCATTTT. Its protein product is CASSPRMTGYSNQPQHF.